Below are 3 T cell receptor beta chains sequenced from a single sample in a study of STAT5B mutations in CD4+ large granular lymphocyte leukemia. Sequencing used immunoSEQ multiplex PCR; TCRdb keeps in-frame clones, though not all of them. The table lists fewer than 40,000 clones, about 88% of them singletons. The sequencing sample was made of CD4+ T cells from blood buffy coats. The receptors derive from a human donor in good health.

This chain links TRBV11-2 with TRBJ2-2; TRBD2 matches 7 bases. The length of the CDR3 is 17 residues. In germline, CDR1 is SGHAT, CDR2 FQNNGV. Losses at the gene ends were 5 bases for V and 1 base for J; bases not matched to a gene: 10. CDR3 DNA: TGTGCCAGCAGCCAAATGGGGCTAGCGGAGAACACCGGGGAGCTGTTTTTT. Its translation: CASSQMGLAENTGELFF.

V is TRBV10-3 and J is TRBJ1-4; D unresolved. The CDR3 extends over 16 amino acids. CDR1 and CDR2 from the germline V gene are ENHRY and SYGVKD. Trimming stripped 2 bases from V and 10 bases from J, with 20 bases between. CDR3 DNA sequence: TGTGCCATCAGTGAGGCAGGCGGTCTCTCTGATGGAAAACTGTTTTTT. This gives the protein CAISEAGGLSDGKLFF.

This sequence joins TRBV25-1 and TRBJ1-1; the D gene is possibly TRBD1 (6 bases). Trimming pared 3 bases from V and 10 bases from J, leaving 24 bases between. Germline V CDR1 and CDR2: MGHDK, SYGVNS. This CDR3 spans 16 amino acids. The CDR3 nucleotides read TGTGCCAGCAGTGACCTATTTACAGGGTACTTATCCGGAGCTTTCTTT. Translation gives CASSDLFTGYLSGAFF.